The 12 T cell receptor beta chains below all came from one sample that was sequenced in a study of blood T cell repertoires in COVID-19. TCRdb's table, derived via immunoSEQ multiplex PCR, lists solely in-frame clones and lacks some. The sample lists around 260,000 clones, about 88% occurring once. Sequencing was done on a sample of peripheral blood. These receptors all come from a man younger than 35 with active or convalescent COVID-19.

The V gene is TRBV19, the J gene TRBJ1-4; TRBD1 agrees at 10 bases. CDR1 is LNHDA, CDR2 SQIVND, per germline (reference sequence). V lost 1 base to trimming and J lost 8 bases; unmatched junction nucleotides: 4. The CDR3 runs to 15 residues. The CDR3 reads CASSIGGTGEEKLFF. CDR3 in DNA: TGTGCCAGTAGTATAGGTGGGACAGGGGAGGAAAAACTGTTTTTT.

This rearrangement joins TRBV5-1 to TRBJ1-4; a possible D gene is TRBD1 (6 bases). Between the trimmed V and J ends, which lost 0 bases and 2 bases, there was a span of 23 bases. Germline values: CDR1 SGHRS, CDR2 YFSETQ. This CDR3 is built from 20 residues. The CDR3 reads CASSLALTTGSAATNEKLFF. The CDR3 DNA reads as TGCGCCAGCAGCTTGGCTTTGACCACAGGGTCGGCGGCGACTAATGAAAAACTGTTTTTT.

There are a few counts of this clone. CDR3 nucleotide sequence: TGTGCCAGCAGTATGGGACAGGGGAGTCATTCACCCCTCCACTTT. This codes for CASSMGQGSHSPLHF. The V gene is TRBV2, the J gene TRBJ1-6; TRBD1 agrees at 10 bases. The V gene's germline CDR1 is SNHLY and CDR2 FYNNEI. This CDR3 is built from 15 residues. V gave up 5 bases and J gave up 8 bases; unmatched junction bases: 6. Complete variable domain (other parts from reference TRBV2 and TRBJ1-6): EPEVTQTPSHQVTQMGQEVILRCVPISNHLYFYWYRQILGQKVEFLVSFYNNEISEKSEIFDDQFSVERPDGSNFTLKIRSTKLEDSAMYFCASSMGQGSHSPLHFGNGTRLTVT.

This chain connects TRBV5-1 to TRBJ1-2; D not certain. The CDR3 extends over 16 amino acids. V lost 0 bases and J 2 bases, leaving 14 bases between the germline ends. Looked up from germline, CDR1 is SGHRS and CDR2 is YFSETQ. CDR3 in DNA: TGCGCCAGCAGCTTGGAAGGTACCAGGAGGAACTATGGCTACACCTTC. It codes for CASSLEGTRRNYGYTF.

The V gene is TRBV28, the J gene TRBJ1-5; D possibly corresponds to TRBD1 (5 bases). CDR1 is MDHEN, CDR2 SYDVKM, per germline. The CDR3 has 14 amino acids. V lost 2 bases and J 3 bases, leaving 8 bases between the germline ends. The CDR3 sequence is CASSLGAHNQPQHF. The DNA of the CDR3 is TGTGCCAGCAGTTTAGGGGCCCACAATCAGCCCCAGCATTTT.

On this clone: The junction and the germline gene differ at one end; a read error may be behind it. The chain combines TRBV7-7 with TRBJ2-1; the match to TRBD1 covers 8 bases. Germline V gene sequence: CDR1 SSHAT, CDR2 FNYEAQ (reference sequence). The CDR3 totals 13 residues. CDR3 sequence (DNA): TGTGCTAGCAGCGCCTGGACAGGGAATGAGCAGTTCTTC. Translated, it gives CASSAWTGNEQFF.

The chain joins TRBV3-1 (or the pseudogene TRBV3-2) to TRBJ2-7; 11 bases are a match to TRBD1. Germline values: CDR1 LGHDT, CDR2 YNNKEL (reference sequence). J was trimmed by 3 bases and V by 4 bases; bases with no gene match: 2. The CDR3 length is 14 residues. The DNA of the CDR3 is TGTGCCAGCAGCCTCGGGACAGGGGGCTACGAGCAGTACTTC. Its translation is CASSLGTGGYEQYF.

The CDR3 sequence: CASSVVGSSYNEQFF. The CDR3 coding sequence is TGTGCCAGCAGCGTAGTCGGGAGCTCCTACAATGAGCAGTTCTTC. The chain has TRBV9 and TRBJ2-1, with D possibly TRBD2 on 6 matching bases. The germline V gene encodes CDR1 SGDLS and CDR2 YYNGEE. CDR3 length: 15 amino acids. V gave up 0 bases and J gave up 0 bases, with 7 bases separating them. Variable domain in full (rest from reference TRBV9 and TRBJ2-1): DSGVTQTPKHLITATGQRVTLRCSPRSGDLSVYWYQQSLDQGLQFLIQYYNGEERAKGNILERFSAQQFPDLHSELNLSSLELGDSALYFCASSVVGSSYNEQFFGPGTRLTVL.

Only one count was recorded for this clone. This chain uses TRBV5-8 with TRBJ2-5; 7 nucleotides match TRBD1. V lost 4 bases to trimming and J lost 1 base; unmatched junction nucleotides: 10. CDR3 length: 16 amino acids. Germline values: CDR1 SGHTS, CDR2 YDEGEE. In nucleotides, the CDR3 is TGTGCCAGCAGCCCCACAGGGACAGCACCCCAAGAGACCCAGTACTTC. Translated, it gives CASSPTGTAPQETQYF.

This rearrangement joins TRBV29-1 to TRBJ2-3; 13 bases align to TRBD2. V lost 8 bases, J lost 3 bases, and 11 bases stayed unmatched. CDR3 size: 16 residues. Germline lookup yields CDR1 SQVTM and CDR2 ANQGSEA. The CDR3 DNA follows: TGCAGCTTAACTTCCGGACTAGCGGGGGCTACAGATACGCAGTATTTT. Amino acid sequence: CSLTSGLAGATDTQYF.

The V gene is TRBV4-2, the J gene TRBJ2-1; 10 nucleotides agree with TRBD2. The V gene's germline CDR1 is LGHNA and CDR2 YNFKEQ. The junction had 9 bases not matched to a gene; V was cut back by 3 bases and J by 7 bases. This CDR3 has 16 amino acids. The CDR3 DNA reads as TGTGCCAGCAGCCACACTAGTAGCGGGGGGTTTAATGAGCAGTTCTTC. Protein sequence: CASSHTSSGGFNEQFF.

The rearrangement joins TRBV24-1 to TRBJ2-1; 7 bases fit TRBD2. Losses at the gene ends were 1 base for V and 7 bases for J; bases not matched to a gene: 6. CDR1 is KGHDR, CDR2 SFDVKD, per germline. CDR3 size: 15 residues. The CDR3 spells CATSDLKRDWNEQFF. CDR3 in DNA: TGTGCCACCAGTGATTTAAAGCGGGATTGGAATGAGCAGTTCTTC.